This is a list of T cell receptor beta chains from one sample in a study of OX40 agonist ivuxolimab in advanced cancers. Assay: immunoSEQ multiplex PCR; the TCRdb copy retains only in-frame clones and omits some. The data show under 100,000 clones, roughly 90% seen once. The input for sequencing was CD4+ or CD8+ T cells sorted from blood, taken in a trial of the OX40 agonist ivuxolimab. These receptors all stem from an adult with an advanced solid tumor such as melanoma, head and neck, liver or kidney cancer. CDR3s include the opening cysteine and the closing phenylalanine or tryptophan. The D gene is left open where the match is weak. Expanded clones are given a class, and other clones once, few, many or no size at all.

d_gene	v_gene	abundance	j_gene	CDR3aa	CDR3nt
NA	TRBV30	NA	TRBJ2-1	CAWTGFNEQFF	TGTGCCTGGACAGGGTTCAATGAGCAGTTCTTC
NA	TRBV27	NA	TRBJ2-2	CASSFQLAGSTGELFF	TGTGCCAGCAGTTTTCAGTTGGCAGGGAGCACCGGGGAGCTGTTTTTT
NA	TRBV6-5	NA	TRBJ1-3	CASSYAGPGNTIYF	TGTGCCAGCAGTTACGCAGGACCAGGAAACACCATATATTTT
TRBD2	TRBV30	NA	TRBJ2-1	CAWSPHLAGEQFF	TGTGCCTGGAGTCCACATCTAGCGGGTGAGCAGTTCTTC
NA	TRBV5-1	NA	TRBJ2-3	CASSWGDTQYF	TGCGCCAGCAGCTGGGGGGATACGCAGTATTTT
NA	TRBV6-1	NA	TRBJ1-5	CASSQTGAGQSQHF	TGTGCCAGCAGTCAAACGGGAGCCGGTCAATCCCAGCATTTT
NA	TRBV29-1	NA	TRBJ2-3	CSVGIDRSEADTQYF	TGCAGCGTTGGGATTGACAGGTCAGAGGCAGATACGCAGTATTTT
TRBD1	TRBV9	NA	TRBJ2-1	CASSLTGVPYNEQFF	TGTGCCAGCAGCTTAACAGGGGTGCCCTACAATGAGCAGTTCTTC
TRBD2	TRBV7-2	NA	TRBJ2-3	CASSPLGLAGVTDTQYF	TGTGCCAGCAGCCCACTAGGACTAGCGGGCGTAACAGATACGCAGTATTTT
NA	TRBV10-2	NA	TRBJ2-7	CASRCEQYF	TGCGCCAGCCGTTGTGAGCAGTACTTC
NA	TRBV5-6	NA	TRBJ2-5	CASSLGGGYQETQYF	TGTGCCAGCAGCTTGGGAGGGGGGTACCAAGAGACCCAGTACTTC
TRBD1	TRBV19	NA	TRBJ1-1	CASAGTANTEAFF	TGTGCCAGCGCCGGGACAGCTAACACTGAAGCTTTCTTT
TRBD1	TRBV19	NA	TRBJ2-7	CASSIGGQTYEQYF	TGTGCCAGTAGTATAGGGGGACAGACCTACGAGCAGTACTTC
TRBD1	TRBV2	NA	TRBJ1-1	CASSEGRGRTEAFF	TGTGCCAGCAGTGAAGGCAGGGGGCGCACTGAAGCTTTCTTT
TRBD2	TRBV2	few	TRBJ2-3	CVYSGLANTQYF	TGTGTCTACTCGGGACTAGCAAATACGCAGTATTTT
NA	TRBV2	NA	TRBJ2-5	CASKRVETQYF	TGTGCCAGCAAGCGGGTAGAGACCCAGTACTTC
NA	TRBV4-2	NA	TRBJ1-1	CASSQDGTAMGNTEAFF	TGTGCCAGCAGCCAAGACGGGACCGCGATGGGAAACACTGAAGCTTTCTTT
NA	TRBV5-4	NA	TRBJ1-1	CASSATGWGNTEAFF	TGTGCCAGCAGCGCCACAGGGTGGGGGAACACTGAAGCTTTCTTT
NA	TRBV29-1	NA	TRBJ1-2	CSVTAGGDSYGYTF	TGCAGCGTAACCGCGGGCGGGGATTCCTATGGCTACACCTTC
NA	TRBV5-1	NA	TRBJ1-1	CASSPGGQNTEAFF	TGCGCCAGCAGCCCTGGGGGACAGAACACTGAAGCTTTCTTT
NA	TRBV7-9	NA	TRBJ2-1	CASSTGGYEQFF	TGTGCCAGCAGCACCGGGGGTTATGAGCAGTTCTTC
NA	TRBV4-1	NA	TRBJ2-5	CASSREYGTGETQYF	TGCGCCAGCAGCCGGGAATACGGGACTGGAGAGACCCAGTACTTC
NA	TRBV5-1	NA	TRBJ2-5	CASSLVSGQETQYF	TGCGCCAGCAGCTTGGTGTCGGGGCAAGAGACCCAGTACTTC
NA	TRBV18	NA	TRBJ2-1	CASSPFEVMGGHYNEQFF	TGTGCCAGCTCACCCTTTGAAGTGATGGGGGGCCACTACAATGAGCAGTTCTTC
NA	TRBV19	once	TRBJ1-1	CASTTDWNTEAFF	TGTGCCAGTACTACGGACTGGAACACTGAAGCTTTCTTT
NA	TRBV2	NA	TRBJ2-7	CASRFPSGTQSEQYF	TGTGCCAGCAGGTTCCCTTCTGGGACCCAATCCGAGCAGTACTTC
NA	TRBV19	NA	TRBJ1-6	CASEQGLGSPLHF	TGTGCCAGTGAACAGGGATTGGGATCACCCCTCCACTTT
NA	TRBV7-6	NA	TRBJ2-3	CASSLEPDTQYF	TGTGCCAGCAGCTTGGAACCAGATACGCAGTATTTT
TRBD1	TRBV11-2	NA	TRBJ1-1	CASSSGTGGSEAFF	TGTGCCAGCAGTTCCGGGACAGGGGGATCTGAAGCTTTCTTT
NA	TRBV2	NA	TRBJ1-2	CASSEGGTSGTF	TGTGCCAGCAGTGAAGGGGGGACATCCGGCACCTTC
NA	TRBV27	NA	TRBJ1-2	CASSPWAADSYGYTF	TGTGCCAGCAGCCCATGGGCGGCGGATAGCTATGGCTACACCTTC
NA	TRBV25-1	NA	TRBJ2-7	CASSAPGQTDSYEQYF	TGTGCCAGCAGTGCCCCCGGACAAACAGACTCCTACGAGCAGTACTTC
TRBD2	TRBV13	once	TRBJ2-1	CASSPGGGRATYNEQFF	TGTGCCAGCAGCCCCGGAGGCGGGAGGGCCACCTACAATGAGCAGTTCTTC
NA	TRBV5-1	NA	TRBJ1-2	CASRDWNSYGYTF	TGCGCCAGCAGGGATTGGAACAGTTATGGCTACACCTTC
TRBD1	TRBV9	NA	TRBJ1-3	CASSATGTGAGNTIYF	TGTGCCAGCAGCGCCACCGGGACAGGGGCTGGAAACACCATATATTTT
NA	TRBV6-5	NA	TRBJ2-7	CASSYLRGEQYF	TGTGCCAGCAGTTACCTCAGGGGCGAGCAGTACTTC
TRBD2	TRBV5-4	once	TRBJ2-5	CASSPGLAAYQETQYF	TGTGCCAGCAGCCCGGGACTAGCGGCGTATCAAGAGACCCAGTACTTC
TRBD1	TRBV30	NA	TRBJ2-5	CASQGAQETQYF	TGTGCCTCGCAGGGGGCCCAAGAGACCCAGTACTTC
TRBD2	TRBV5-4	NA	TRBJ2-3	CASSPAAGGPTDTQYF	TGTGCCAGCAGCCCGGCTGCGGGGGGCCCCACAGATACGCAGTATTTT
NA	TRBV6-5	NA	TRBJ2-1	CASSVSDMEDNEQFF	TGTGCCAGCTCTGTTTCCGATATGGAGGACAATGAGCAGTTCTTC
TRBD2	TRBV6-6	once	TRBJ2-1	CASSPGGRGGYNEQFF	TGTGCCAGCAGTCCCGGCGGCCGCGGGGGCTACAATGAGCAGTTCTTC
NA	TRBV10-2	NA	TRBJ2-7	CASKEGPSYEQYF	TGCGCCAGCAAGGAAGGGCCTTCCTACGAGCAGTACTTC
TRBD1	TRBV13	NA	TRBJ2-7	CASSLGRQGAYEQYF	TGTGCCAGCAGCTTAGGCCGCCAGGGGGCTTACGAGCAGTACTTC
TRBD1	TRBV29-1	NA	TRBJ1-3	CSVGTGAGNTIYF	TGCAGCGTGGGGACAGGGGCAGGAAACACCATATATTTT
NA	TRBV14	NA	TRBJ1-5	CASSQKGEQGTSRSNQPQHF	TGTGCCAGCAGCCAAAAAGGGGAGCAAGGTACCAGCCGTAGCAATCAGCCCCAGCATTTT
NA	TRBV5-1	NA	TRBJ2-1	CASRLEARNEQFF	TGCGCCAGCCGTCTAGAGGCGCGGAATGAGCAGTTCTTC
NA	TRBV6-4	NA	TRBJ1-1	CASSVDKVSSEAFF	TGTGCCAGCAGTGTAGACAAGGTGTCTTCCGAAGCTTTCTTT
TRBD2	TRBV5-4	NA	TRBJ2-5	CASSRRLAGAVLETQYF	TGTGCCAGCAGCCGAAGACTAGCGGGTGCAGTATTAGAGACCCAGTACTTC
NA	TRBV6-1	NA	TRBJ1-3	CASSDYNRISGNTIYF	TGTGCCAGCAGTGACTACAACCGGATCTCTGGAAACACCATATATTTT
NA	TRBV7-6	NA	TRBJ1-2	CASSLAEGGGYTF	TGTGCCAGCAGCTTAGCGGAGGGGGGGGGCTACACCTTC
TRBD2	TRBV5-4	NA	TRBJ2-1	CASSFRSGRANEQFF	TGTGCCAGCAGCTTTCGTAGCGGGAGGGCCAATGAGCAGTTCTTC
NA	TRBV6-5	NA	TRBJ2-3	CASSYSNLPLPDTQYF	TGTGCCAGCAGTTACTCGAATCTTCCCCTGCCAGATACGCAGTATTTT
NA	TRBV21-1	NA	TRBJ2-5	CATVSHDQETQYF	TGTGCCACCGTGTCACACGATCAAGAGACCCAGTACTTC
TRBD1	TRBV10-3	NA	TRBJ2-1	CAISEFDRGRSKDEQFF	TGTGCCATCAGTGAGTTTGACAGGGGACGGTCAAAAGATGAGCAGTTCTTC
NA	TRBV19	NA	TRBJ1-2	CASSIGGGFYGYTF	TGTGCCAGTAGTATAGGGGGAGGTTTCTATGGCTACACCTTC
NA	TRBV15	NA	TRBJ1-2	CATSLSPQGQGGYTF	TGTGCCACCAGTCTTAGTCCCCAGGGTCAGGGTGGCTACACCTTC
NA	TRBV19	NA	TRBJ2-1	CASSIMNEQFF	TGTGCCAGTAGTATAATGAATGAGCAGTTCTTC
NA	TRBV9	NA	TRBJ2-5	CASSVGQQETQYF	TGTGCCAGCAGCGTAGGACAACAAGAGACCCAGTACTTC
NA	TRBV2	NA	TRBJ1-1	CASSDLDKTEAFF	TGTGCCAGCAGTGATCTCGACAAGACTGAAGCTTTCTTT
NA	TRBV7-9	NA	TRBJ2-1	CASSQGQNNEQFF	TGTGCCAGCAGCCAAGGACAGAACAATGAGCAGTTCTTC